This record covers a single T cell receptor beta chain. The data belong to a study of blood T cell repertoires in COVID-19. The CDR3 sequence is 18 residues long. V was clipped by 3 bases and J by 0 bases; unmatched bases: 7. Germline V CDR1 and CDR2: KGHSH, LQKENI. Ages ranged from roughly 18 to 95 years, with residence in more than 20 US areas. Clinical history reported by participants formed the basis on which cohorts were assigned. Per the study methods: Researchers report that nucleated cell counts were estimated from reference gene primer amplification. The assay was immunoSEQ multiplex PCR, and TCRdb's table has in-frame clones only and misses some. That table is the source of V, J and clone size, and D and trimming were worked out from the DNA. Among around 200,000 clones listed, 80% were seen once.

V gene TRBV18 combines with J gene TRBJ2-2, with 10 nucleotides matching TRBD1. The source material was PBMCs or T cells enriched from blood (not recorded which). This TCR was recovered from a woman between 40 and 50 years old with acute COVID-19. The CDR3 DNA is TGTGCCAGCTCACCTAGGGTGGGACAGGGGCCGAACACCGGGGAGCTGTTTTTT. This gives the protein CASSPRVGQGPNTGELFF.